One and the same sample provided the 3 T cell receptor beta chains below, sequenced in a study of identical twins. TCRdb recomputed calls from the 5' RACE reads with MiXCR, one row per CDR3 protein. This sample has a few hundred thousand distinct CDR3 sequences, with approximately 8.3% found just once. These data also formed part of another study, on yellow fever vaccine responses in identical twins.

Sequencing input: CD8+ T cells sorted from blood. These receptors were collected from a young woman in good health.

This clonotype was seen more than once but under ten times. The CDR3 DNA follows: TGTGCCAGCAGCTGGGTACGGGGGAATGAAGCTTTCTTT. Amino acids: CASSWVRGNEAFF. The J gene is TRBJ1-1, the V gene TRBV7-8, with D tentatively TRBD1 (5 bases). Trimming took off 4 bases at V and 7 bases at J, with 13 bases between the two ends. Germline values: CDR1 SGHVS, CDR2 FQNEAQ. CDR3 length: 13 amino acids.

The table lists this clonotype with many counts. This sequence joins TRBV5-1 and TRBJ1-2; possibly TRBD1 for D (6 bases). CDR1 is SGHRS and CDR2 is YFSETQ in the germline V gene. This CDR3 region has 16 residues. V was pared by 0 bases and J by 8 bases, with 20 bases between. The CDR3 nucleotides read TGCGCCAGCAGCTTGGTGCAGGGGTCAAGCGTGGGAGGCTACACCTTC. It is translated as CASSLVQGSSVGGYTF.

J is TRBJ2-6 and V is TRBV29-1, with D perhaps assigned TRBD1 or TRBD2 (5 bases each). Per the germline V gene, CDR1 is SQVTM and CDR2 is ANQGSEA. V was trimmed by 3 bases and J by 2 bases, leaving 8 bases between them. This CDR3 comprises 14 residues. As DNA, the CDR3 is TGCAGCGTTGATGTGGGGGCTGGGGCCAACGTCCTGACTTTC. Translating it yields CSVDVGAGANVLTF.